Below, 32 T cell receptor beta chains from the same sample are listed, as sequenced in a study of response to subunit inactivated influenza vaccine. One entry per CDR3 protein results from TCRdb running MiXCR on the RT-PCR reads. The sample has more than 700,000 distinct CDR3 sequences; around 20% are singletons. Sequencing was performed on PBMCs from blood, taken about 5 days after vaccination. Every receptor here comes from a man aged 50 to 60 who received an inactivated influenza vaccine.

This clonotype was detected a few times. The genes are TRBV5-1 and TRBJ1-5, with D possibly matching TRBD1 (6 bases). Trimming removed 4 bases from V and 5 bases from J, with 10 bases in between. This CDR3 contains 13 residues. The V gene's germline CDR1 is SGHRS and CDR2 YFSETQ. CDR3 residues: CASSPEGDQPQHF. As DNA, the CDR3 is TGCGCCAGCAGCCCGGAGGGGGATCAGCCCCAGCATTTT.

In this sample, this clonotype turned up a few times. V and J are TRBV5-5 and TRBJ2-1; D remains ambiguous. The CDR3 sequence is 8 residues long. Germline V gives CDR1 SGHKS, CDR2 YYEKEE (reference sequence). Between the trimmed V and J ends, which lost 10 bases and 10 bases, there was a span of 6 bases. CDR3 nucleotide sequence: TGTGCCTCGGTGGAGCAGTTCTTC. Translation: CASVEQFF.

This clonotype occurred a few times. The V call is TRBV10-3, the J call TRBJ2-7, with D uncertain. The germline CDR1 and CDR2 sequences are ENHRY and SYGVKD. Trimming took 2 bases from V and 1 from J, leaving 6 bases between them. CDR3 length: 13 amino acids. The CDR3, as DNA: TGTGCCATCAGTGAGAGGAGTTCCTACGAGCAGTACTTC. Translating gives CAISERSSYEQYF.

In its sample, this clonotype was seen once. A much larger clone differs from this one at a single base, so this may be a read error. V gene TRBV12-3 or TRBV12-4 combines with J gene TRBJ1-5; 8 nucleotides align to TRBD1. This CDR3 region has 15 residues. CDR3 nucleotides: TGTGCCAGCAGTAACGGACAGGGAAGCAATCAGCCCCAGCTTTTT. It translates to CASSNGQGSNQPQLF.

The chain has TRBV3-1 and TRBJ2-5, with D perhaps TRBD1 (5 bases). Germline lookup yields CDR1 LGHDT and CDR2 YNNKEL (reference sequence). V was clipped by 0 bases and J by 5 bases, with 19 bases between them. The CDR3 is 17 amino acids. The CDR3 bases are TGTGCCAGCAGCCAAGATGGAGAGTGGGGCCCCCGGGAGACCCAGTACTTC. Translating gives CASSQDGEWGPRETQYF.

V and J are TRBV7-8 and TRBJ2-7; maybe TRBD2 (6 bases). Trimming left V 2 bases short and J 6 bases short, with 11 bases between. CDR3 length: 13 amino acids. The germline gives CDR1 SGHVS, CDR2 FQNEAQ. In DNA form, the CDR3 reads TGTGCCAGCAGCTTAAATAAGGGAGGCGAGCAGTACTTC. As protein: CASSLNKGGEQYF.

This clonotype was counted between two and nine times. The gene calls are TRBV3-1 and TRBJ1-3; D not certain. The CDR3 covers 15 residues. Trimming removed 4 bases from V and 4 bases from J, with 14 bases in between. Per germline, CDR1 LGHDT and CDR2 YNNKEL (reference sequence). The CDR3: CASSLGPGSGNTIYF. The DNA of the CDR3 is TGTGCCAGCAGCCTCGGTCCTGGCTCGGGAAACACCATATATTTT.

This clonotype was counted at least ten times. V and J are TRBV5-1 and TRBJ1-2; 9 bases align to TRBD1. Germline lookup yields CDR1 SGHRS and CDR2 YFSETQ. The CDR3 covers 14 residues. V trimming: 4 bases; J trimming: 2 bases; junction bases outside the gene matches: 3. CDR3 sequence reads: CASSLGQGNYGYTF. The CDR3 DNA reads as TGCGCCAGCAGCCTCGGACAGGGGAACTATGGCTACACCTTC.

This clonotype was seen at least ten times. The chain carries TRBV12-3 or TRBV12-4 and TRBJ1-3; the D gene is possibly TRBD1 (6 bases). The CDR3 extends over 13 amino acids. V shed 6 bases and J shed 4 bases, with 10 bases lying between them. The CDR3 here is CASRPGAGNTIYF. DNA of the CDR3: TGTGCCAGCAGGCCAGGGGCCGGAAACACCATATATTTT.

This clonotype was recorded a few times. The junction shows a germline mismatch at one end, possibly a read error. The chain joins TRBV7-2 to TRBJ1-5; no firm D call. CDR3 length: 15 amino acids. Germline CDR1 reads SGHTA; CDR2 reads FQGNSA. CDR3 in DNA: TGTGCCAGCAGCTTAGGACATCTTAGCAATCAGCACCAGCATTTT. Translating it yields CASSLGHLSNQHQHF.

The V and J genes are TRBV3-1 and TRBJ2-1; D is perhaps TRBD2 (5 bases). Germline CDR1 and CDR2: LGHDT and YNNKEL (reference sequence). CDR3 length: 16 residues. V lost 2 bases and J 2 bases, leaving 13 bases between the germline ends. DNA for the CDR3: TGTGCCAGCAGCCAACCATCGGACTTCCCCTACAATGAGCAGTTCTTC. Its translation is CASSQPSDFPYNEQFF.

This clonotype was seen ten or more times. V usage is TRBV7-8 and J usage is TRBJ1-1; D gene ambiguous. This CDR3 spans 14 amino acids. The germline V gene encodes CDR1 SGHVS and CDR2 FQNEAQ. The V and J ends lost 5 bases and 4 bases respectively, with 14 bases between them. The CDR3 DNA follows: TGTGCCAGCAGCCGGACCGCTTTAAGCACTGAAGCTTTCTTT. This gives the protein CASSRTALSTEAFF.

J is TRBJ2-1 and V is TRBV10-1, with D unclear. V gave up 4 bases and J gave up 11 bases, with 9 bases separating them. CDR3 length: 11 amino acids. The germline V gene has CDR1 WNHNN and CDR2 SYGVQD (reference sequence). CDR3 sequence (DNA): TGCGCCAGCAGTGTTGCCAACAAGCAGTTCTTC. Translation gives CASSVANKQFF.

The V gene is TRBV15, the J gene TRBJ1-5; 7 bases fit TRBD1. The V gene end was trimmed by 2 bases and the J gene end by 3 bases; junction bases not matched to a gene: 4. Germline-derived CDR1 and CDR2 are LNHNV and YYDKDF (reference sequence). The CDR3 has 15 amino acids. The CDR3 sequence is CATSRNTGANQPQHF. CDR3 DNA: TGTGCCACCAGCAGAAACACAGGGGCCAATCAGCCCCAGCATTTT. Full variable domain (remainder filled in from reference TRBV15 and TRBJ1-5): DAMVIQNPRYQVTQFGKPVTLSCSQTLNHNVMYWYQQKSSQAPKLLFHYYDKDFNNEADTPDNFQSRRPNTSFCFLDIRSPGLGDTAMYLCATSRNTGANQPQHFGDGTRLSIL.

This rearrangement joins TRBV28 to TRBJ1-5; D gene ambiguous. CDR3 length: 14 residues. Germline loops: CDR1 MDHEN, CDR2 SYDVKM. V was cut by 8 bases and J by 2 bases, with 13 bases left in between. The CDR3 DNA reads TGTGCCAGCGTTGCCCCCTACGGCAATCAGCCCCAGCATTTT. This codes for CASVAPYGNQPQHF.

The V and J genes are TRBV6-1 and TRBJ1-5; D is perhaps TRBD1 (5 bases). Deletions cut 7 bases from V and 4 bases from J, with 17 bases between. Germline loops: CDR1 MNHNS, CDR2 SASEGT. The CDR3 is 15 residues long. The CDR3 DNA sequence: TGTGCCAGCACCCTGGGAGGCTGGGGGAATCAGCCCCAGCATTTT. Encoded protein: CASTLGGWGNQPQHF.

The rearrangement links TRBV12-3 or TRBV12-4 to TRBJ2-3; possible D gene TRBD1, 6 bases. This CDR3 region has 13 residues. The V end lost 6 bases, the J end lost 5 bases, and 12 bases lay between the germline ends. CDR3 amino acids: CASRTGRKDTQYF. The CDR3 coding sequence is TGTGCCAGCAGAACAGGGCGGAAAGATACGCAGTATTTT.

There are many counts of this clonotype. V gene TRBV29-1 combines with J gene TRBJ1-5, with 9 bases lining up with TRBD1. CDR1 SQVTM and CDR2 ANQGSEA come from the germline V gene. The CDR3 totals 13 residues. J was trimmed by 4 bases and V by 4 bases; bases with no gene match: 2. The CDR3 spells CSVGQGVNQPQHF. In nucleotides, the CDR3 is TGCAGCGTTGGACAGGGGGTTAATCAGCCCCAGCATTTT.

At least ten counts were recorded for this clonotype. The chain is built from TRBV6-1 and TRBJ1-1, with D possibly TRBD1 on 5 matching bases. The germline gives CDR1 MNHNS, CDR2 SASEGT. This CDR3 has 15 residues. Trimming shortened V by 5 bases and J by 0 bases, and 13 bases separated the two germline ends. The CDR3 DNA reads as TGTGCCAGCAGTCCCAGGGAACGGGTGAACACTGAAGCTTTCTTT. It translates to CASSPRERVNTEAFF.

This clonotype has only a few counts. The chain uses TRBV7-2 and TRBJ2-1, with D maybe TRBD2 (5 bases). Germline V gene data show CDR1 as SGHTA and CDR2 as FQGNSA. With 4 bases removed from V and 4 bases from J, the gap between germline ends came to 11 bases. The CDR3 spans 14 residues. The CDR3 DNA follows: TGTGCCAGCAGCTACGAGGGCGGGTACAATGAGCAGTTCTTC. Protein product: CASSYEGGYNEQFF.

The chain links TRBV3-1 to TRBJ2-5, with 10 nucleotides matching TRBD1. The CDR3 has 16 residues. CDR1 LGHDT and CDR2 YNNKEL come from the germline V gene (reference sequence). The ends lost 4 bases at V and 5 bases at J; junction bases unmatched: 10. Here the CDR3 DNA reads TGTGCCAGCAGCCGGATCCGGGACAGGGGATGGGAGACCCAGTACTTC. Amino acids: CASSRIRDRGWETQYF.

This clonotype was observed a handful of times. The chain joins TRBV5-5 to TRBJ2-7, with 7 bases matching TRBD2. Germline V lookup: CDR1 SGHKS, CDR2 YYEKEE (reference sequence). This CDR3 region has 15 residues. V lost 6 bases to trimming and J lost 4 bases; unmatched junction nucleotides: 13. Written as DNA, the CDR3 is TGTGCCAGCACCCGGGTGTCCAGCGGGGTGTACGAGCAGTACTTC. The encoded protein is CASTRVSSGVYEQYF.

This clonotype was seen a handful of times. The V call is TRBV20-1, the J call TRBJ2-7; 8 bases fit TRBD1. Germline lookup yields CDR1 DFQATT and CDR2 SNEGSKA (reference sequence). This CDR3 region has 14 residues. The trim removed 5 bases at V and 0 bases at J, leaving 6 bases unmatched. CDR3 region: CSAYRQGSSYEQYF. DNA of the CDR3: TGCAGTGCTTACAGACAGGGGAGCTCCTACGAGCAGTACTTC.

The chain employs TRBV4-3 and TRBJ2-2; the D is unclear. Trimming took 1 base from V and 0 from J, leaving 12 bases between them. The CDR3 is made up of 17 amino acids. The germline gives CDR1 LGHNA, CDR2 YSLEER. The CDR3 loop is CASSQVLSTTNTGELFF. CDR3 DNA: TGCGCCAGCAGCCAAGTTCTATCTACTACGAACACCGGGGAGCTGTTTTTT.

A few counts support this clonotype. The genes are TRBV27 and TRBJ1-1; D not resolved. The CDR3 runs 13 residues. The V gene's germline CDR1 is MNHEY and CDR2 SMNVEV (reference sequence). The V end was cut by 0 bases, the J end by 4 bases, with 6 bases between. The CDR3 spells CASSLSRSTEAFF. CDR3 DNA sequence: TGTGCCAGCAGTTTATCCAGATCCACTGAAGCTTTCTTT.

In its sample, this clonotype was seen a few times. V usage is TRBV4-3 and J usage is TRBJ1-5; D is undetermined. The germline gives CDR1 LGHNA, CDR2 YSLEER. The CDR3 is made up of 15 amino acids. The ends were cut back, 0 bases at V and 0 bases at J, with 6 bases in the middle. CDR3 residues: CASSQEVYSNQPQHF. DNA of the CDR3: TGCGCCAGCAGCCAAGAGGTGTATAGCAATCAGCCCCAGCATTTT.

CDR3 nucleotide sequence: TGCAGTGCTACGACCCCTAACCAGGCCTACGAGCAGTACTTC. Amino acid sequence: CSATTPNQAYEQYF. This chain connects TRBV20-1 to TRBJ2-7; D remains unclear. The CDR3 spans 14 residues. The V end was cut by 4 bases, the J end by 2 bases, with 15 bases between. Germline values: CDR1 DFQATT, CDR2 SNEGSKA (reference sequence).

The chain couples TRBV7-2 to TRBJ2-5; D possibly uses TRBD1 or TRBD2 (5 bases each). The V end was cut by 5 bases, the J end by 2 bases, with 15 bases between. Germline CDR1 is SGHTA and CDR2 is FQGNSA. The CDR3 contains 15 residues. CDR3 protein: CASSHGAGLQETQYF. CDR3 DNA: TGTGCCAGCAGCCACGGGGCAGGACTTCAAGAGACCCAGTACTTC.

Only one count was recorded for this clonotype. This sequence joins TRBV24-1 and TRBJ2-5, with 14 bases matching TRBD2. CDR3 length: 17 amino acids. The V segment lost 3 bases and the J segment 5 bases; nucleotides outside the gene matches: 7. Germline CDR1 is KGHDR and CDR2 is SFDVKD. The CDR3 is CATSDPGLAGVLETQYF. In DNA form, the CDR3 reads TGTGCCACCAGTGATCCGGGACTAGCGGGAGTGTTGGAGACCCAGTACTTC.

V and J are TRBV6-5 and TRBJ2-5; TRBD1 aligns across 10 bases. Germline V gene sequence: CDR1 MNHEY, CDR2 SVGAGI. V trimming: 9 bases; J trimming: 7 bases; junction bases outside the gene matches: 2. CDR3 length: 11 amino acids. DNA for the CDR3: TGTGCCAGTGGACAGGGGGGGACCCAGTACTTC. This translates into CASGQGGTQYF.

The chain has TRBV11-2 and TRBJ2-7, with TRBD2 matching over 14 bases. The ends lost 5 bases at V and 4 bases at J; junction bases unmatched: 19. The CDR3 runs to 20 residues. Germline V CDR1 and CDR2: SGHAT, FQNNGV. This CDR3 reads CASSLAGTSGRRGPGYEQYF. As DNA, the CDR3 is TGTGCCAGCAGCCTCGCCGGGACTAGCGGGAGAAGGGGTCCAGGATACGAGCAGTACTTC. The full variable domain, in which reference TRBV11-2 and TRBJ2-7 provide the parts outside the CDR3, is EAGVAQSPRYKIIEKRQSVAFWCNPISGHATLYWYQQILGQGPKLLIQFQNNGVVDDSQLPKDRFSAERLKGVDSTLKIQPAKLEDSAVYLCASSLAGTSGRRGPGYEQYFGPGTRLTVT.

CDR3 protein: CASTLGTSGHEQFF. Written as DNA, the CDR3 is TGTGCCAGCACCTTAGGGACTAGCGGCCATGAGCAGTTCTTC. The chain uses TRBV12-3 or TRBV12-4 and TRBJ2-1, with 11 bases fitting TRBD2. The CDR3 extends over 14 amino acids. V dropped 7 bases and J dropped 8; count of bases not matched to a gene: 7.